The 7 T cell receptor beta chains given below trace back to one sample, sequenced in a study of shared clonotypes between healthy human individuals. TCRdb's copy holds only in-frame clones and misses some; the assay was immunoSEQ multiplex PCR. Of approximately 1.1 million clones listed, approximately 78% are singletons. Sequences were obtained from memory CD4+ T cells from PBMCs. Subset defined: CD45RA-negative fraction. The receptors come from a man younger than 35 in good health. Some clones in this sample may be carry-over from other donors' samples.

The chain couples TRBV5-1 to TRBJ2-1; possibly TRBD1 for D (6 bases). The V and J ends lost 0 bases and 10 bases respectively, with 8 bases between them. This CDR3 is built from 12 residues. Germline lookup yields CDR1 SGHRS and CDR2 YFSETQ. The CDR3 nucleotides read TGCGCCAGCAGCTTGGGACAGGACGAGCAGTTCTTC. Its translation is CASSLGQDEQFF.

The J gene is TRBJ2-3, the V gene TRBV2, with 14 bases fitting TRBD2. The germline V gene has CDR1 SNHLY and CDR2 FYNNEI. CDR3 length: 20 residues. After removal of 5 bases from V and 2 bases from J, the junction contained 15 bases not matched to a gene. Here the CDR3 DNA reads TGTGCCAGCAGTTTCTACACGACTAGCGGGAGGGCCCTTCCCACAGATACGCAGTATTTT. Residues: CASSFYTTSGRALPTDTQYF.

The CDR3 DNA reads as TGTGCCAGCAGCCTAGGACAGACGAACACTGAAGCTTTCTTT. This translates into CASSLGQTNTEAFF. V usage is TRBV4-2 and J usage is TRBJ1-1; TRBD1 might be the D (6 bases). Trimming removed 4 bases at V and 1 base at J, with 10 bases between. The CDR3 is 14 amino acids. Germline V gives CDR1 LGHNA, CDR2 YNFKEQ.

The V gene is TRBV2, the J gene TRBJ1-1, with unresolved D. CDR3 length: 13 amino acids. Germline loops: CDR1 SNHLY, CDR2 FYNNEI. Trimming left V 8 bases short and J 2 bases short, with 12 bases between. CDR3 loop: CASSWPGNTEAFF. The CDR3, as DNA: TGTGCCAGCTCCTGGCCGGGTAACACTGAAGCTTTCTTT.

The chain joins TRBV28 to TRBJ2-2, with TRBD2 matching over 11 bases. CDR3 length equals 17 residues. V was pared by 6 bases and J by 4 bases, with 10 bases of the junction left unmatched. From germline, CDR1 is MDHEN and CDR2 SYDVKM. The CDR3 sequence: CASRPTSGSIGTGELFF. The CDR3 coding sequence is TGTGCCAGCAGGCCAACTAGCGGGAGCATCGGCACCGGGGAGCTGTTTTTT. Variable domain in full (rest from reference TRBV28 and TRBJ2-2): DVKVTQSSRYLVKRTGEKVFLECVQDMDHENMFWYRQDPGLGLRLIYFSYDVKMKEKGDIPEGYSVSREKKERFSLILESASTNQTSMYLCASRPTSGSIGTGELFFGEGSRLTVL.

The gene calls are TRBV7-8 and TRBJ2-1; 9 bases line up with TRBD2. V shed 1 base and J 3 bases; nucleotides not matched to a gene: 7. The CDR3 spans 17 residues. In germline, CDR1 is SGHVS, CDR2 FQNEAQ. The CDR3: CASSLVATSGSYNEQFF. The CDR3 DNA reads as TGTGCCAGCAGCTTAGTTGCGACTAGCGGCAGCTACAATGAGCAGTTCTTC.

Written as DNA, the CDR3 is TGTGCCAGCACCGGCAGACTAGCCCTCGGGGAGCTGTTTTTT. It yields the protein CASTGRLALGELFF. The chain couples TRBV2 to TRBJ2-2; 7 nucleotides line up with TRBD2. V trimming: 7 bases; J trimming: 7 bases; junction bases outside the gene matches: 9. This CDR3 has 14 residues. In germline, CDR1 is SNHLY, CDR2 FYNNEI.